This T cell receptor beta chain is from a study of blood T cell repertoires in COVID-19. For the study at large: Sources were T cells, B-cell-depleted T cells, or PBMCs; the material itself was cDNA or gDNA.

Participant age was roughly 18 to 95 years, and participants resided in fewer than 25 US areas. Germline V gene data show CDR1 as SGHNT and CDR2 as YENEEA. V was pared by 4 bases and J by 4 bases, with 17 bases between. The CDR3 consists of 16 residues. Per the authors' pipeline: Cell counts per sample came from amplifying reference gene primers. Here immunoSEQ multiplex PCR was the method, and the copy in TCRdb shows in-frame clones only, minus some. The D gene and trimming were derived from the DNA, and the V and J assignments and clone size from that table. The sample has 300,000 to 350,000 clones, roughly 89% seen once.

The source of this sequence is a young woman with acute COVID-19. The specimen was PBMCs or T cells enriched from blood (not recorded which). The chain recombines TRBV11-3 with TRBJ1-5; D might be TRBD1 (6 bases). The CDR3 protein is CASSYIFGQPNQPQHF. The DNA of the CDR3 is TGTGCCAGCAGCTATATATTCGGACAGCCGAATCAGCCCCAGCATTTT.